The 26 T cell receptor beta chains below were found in one sample sequenced in a study of cytomegalovirus exposure and HLA in healthy donors. Primers for the PCR totalled 60 Vbeta and 13 Jbeta. TCRdb keeps only in-frame clones here, not all; method: immunoSEQ multiplex PCR. This table has roughly 170,000 clones, approximately 81% appearing once. Input material: PBMCs. The source is a woman between 18 and 30 years old in good health and CMV-seronegative.

The genes are TRBV9 and TRBJ2-1; 7 bases fit TRBD1. The CDR3 covers 13 residues. The V and J ends lost 7 bases and 7 bases, in that order; junction bases with no gene match: 8. Germline CDR1 and CDR2: SGDLS and YYNGEE. The CDR3 sequence is CASQDRAGNEQFF. In DNA, the CDR3 is TGTGCCAGCCAAGACAGGGCGGGTAATGAGCAGTTCTTC. The variable domain in full, with the rest retrieved from reference TRBV9 and TRBJ2-1, is DSGVTQTPKHLITATGQRVTLRCSPRSGDLSVYWYQQSLDQGLQFLIQYYNGEERAKGNILERFSAQQFPDLHSELNLSSLELGDSALYFCASQDRAGNEQFFGPGTRLTVL.

The chain joins TRBV9 to TRBJ2-2, with TRBD2 identical over 8 bases. Germline trimming cut 4 bases from V and 0 bases from J; bases unmatched to any gene: 8. CDR3 length: 17 amino acids. Germline V gives CDR1 SGDLS, CDR2 YYNGEE. CDR3 bases: TGTGCCAGCAGCCAAACGGGGGGGGGAACGAACACCGGGGAGCTGTTTTTT. Protein product: CASSQTGGGTNTGELFF.

This rearrangement joins TRBV7-9 to TRBJ2-2; 8 bases agree with TRBD2. Germline loops: CDR1 SEHNR, CDR2 FQNEAQ (reference sequence). V dropped 9 bases and J dropped 2; count of bases not matched to a gene: 14. The CDR3 has 17 residues. Here the CDR3 reads CARTTNPSGSNTGELFF. The CDR3 DNA follows: TGTGCCAGGACGACGAACCCTAGCGGGTCTAACACCGGGGAGCTGTTTTTT.

This chain joins TRBV19 and TRBJ2-5, with D possibly matching TRBD1 (5 bases). The CDR3 has 11 amino acids. CDR1 and CDR2 (germline): LNHDA, SQIVND (reference sequence). V gave up 6 bases and J gave up 5 bases, with 7 bases separating them. CDR3 protein: CASRSGETQYF. The CDR3 DNA is TGTGCCAGTAGGTCAGGGGAGACCCAGTACTTC.

The V gene is TRBV7-2, the J gene TRBJ2-3, with TRBD2 as a possible D gene (5 bases). The CDR3 has 15 amino acids. V lost 2 bases and J lost 4, with 13 bases in between. CDR1 is SGHTA, CDR2 FQGNSA, per germline. In nucleotides, the CDR3 is TGTGCCAGCAGCTTAACATATGGGAGCGCAGATACGCAGTATTTT. Residues: CASSLTYGSADTQYF.

The chain carries TRBV6-1 and TRBJ1-4; possibly TRBD1 for D (6 bases). The V end lost 5 bases, the J end lost 3 bases, and 10 bases lay between the germline ends. Looked up from germline, CDR1 is MNHNS and CDR2 is SASEGT. The CDR3 totals 14 residues. CDR3 coding DNA: TGTGCCAGCAGTATCAGGGGAGCTAATGAAAAACTGTTTTTT. Amino acids: CASSIRGANEKLFF.

The CDR3 nucleotides read TGTGCCAGCAGCTTAGCCAGGGGGTACGAGCAGTACTTC. This encodes CASSLARGYEQYF. The chain has TRBV5-4 and TRBJ2-7; 7 nucleotides line up with TRBD1. The V gene end was trimmed by 2 bases and the J gene end by 4 bases; junction bases not matched to a gene: 3. Germline V gene sequence: CDR1 SGHNT, CDR2 YYREEE (reference sequence). This CDR3 has 13 amino acids.

The chain links TRBV7-9 to TRBJ2-3, with D unresolved. Germline-derived CDR1 and CDR2 are SEHNR and FQNEAQ (reference sequence). The germline V and J ends were trimmed by 1 base and 1 base, with 15 bases remaining between them. CDR3 length equals 17 residues. DNA of the CDR3: TGTGCCAGCAGCTTAGAACGCAGTGGCCACGGCACAGATACGCAGTATTTT. This translates into CASSLERSGHGTDTQYF.

This chain uses TRBV2 with TRBJ2-2; 7 nucleotides match TRBD1. Germline V CDR1 and CDR2: SNHLY, FYNNEI. V lost 6 bases and J lost 6; bases outside the gene matches: 7. The CDR3 is made up of 14 amino acids. The CDR3 region has the DNA TGTGCCAGCAGAGCAACAGGGGTCCCCGGGGAGCTGTTTTTT. This codes for CASRATGVPGELFF.

The chain recombines TRBV4-1 with TRBJ2-5; 7 bases align to TRBD2. The germline V gene has CDR1 MGHRA and CDR2 YSYEKL. The CDR3 sequence is 15 residues long. After removal of 4 bases from V and 5 bases from J, the junction contained 10 bases not matched to a gene. In DNA, the CDR3 is TGCGCCAGCAGCCTGACTAGCTTGGGGGGGGAGACCCAGTACTTC. Residues: CASSLTSLGGETQYF.

The genes are TRBV27 and TRBJ2-2, with TRBD2 matching over 13 bases. V shed 1 base and J 0 bases; nucleotides not matched to a gene: 2. Germline CDR1 reads MNHEY; CDR2 reads SMNVEV (reference sequence). CDR3 length: 18 amino acids. The CDR3 DNA reads TGTGCCAGCAGTTTATTTACTAGCGGGAGGGCGAACACCGGGGAGCTGTTTTTT. Its protein is CASSLFTSGRANTGELFF.

The chain joins TRBV7-8 to TRBJ2-1, with 9 nucleotides matching TRBD1. CDR1 is SGHVS and CDR2 is FQNEAQ in the germline V gene. V dropped 10 bases and J dropped 7; count of bases not matched to a gene: 11. CDR3 length equals 14 residues. CDR3 amino acids: CATERQGVGNEQFF. DNA for the CDR3: TGTGCCACCGAACGACAGGGGGTAGGTAATGAGCAGTTCTTC.

To note about this clone: The sample has other DNA sequences that encode this CDR3 too. The chain carries TRBV28 and TRBJ2-7; 13 bases match TRBD2. The V and J ends lost 5 bases and 12 bases, in that order; junction bases with no gene match: 16. The germline V gene has CDR1 MDHEN and CDR2 SYDVKM. CDR3 length: 16 residues. CDR3 loop: CASSRGVGLAGVARYF. The CDR3 DNA reads as TGTGCCAGCAGTCGGGGAGTAGGACTAGCGGGAGTCGCTCGGTACTTC. Using reference TRBV28 and TRBJ2-7 for the parts outside the CDR3, the full variable domain is DVKVTQSSRYLVKRTGEKVFLECVQDMDHENMFWYRQDPGLGLRLIYFSYDVKMKEKGDIPEGYSVSREKKERFSLILESASTNQTSMYLCASSRGVGLAGVARYFGPGTRLTVT.

The chain is built from TRBV7-2 and TRBJ2-7, with a tentative D call TRBD2 (5 bases). The CDR3 is 13 amino acids. CDR1 SGHTA and CDR2 FQGNSA come from the germline V gene. Trimming left V 4 bases short and J 6 bases short, with 13 bases between. CDR3 region: CASSSRPAVEQYF. In nucleotides, the CDR3 is TGTGCCAGCAGCTCGCGACCAGCGGTCGAGCAGTACTTC.

The rearrangement joins TRBV7-8 to TRBJ1-6, with D maybe TRBD1 (6 bases). The germline CDR1 and CDR2 sequences are SGHVS and FQNEAQ. The length of the CDR3 is 16 residues. With 5 bases removed from V and 6 bases from J, the gap between germline ends came to 17 bases. The CDR3 nucleotides are TGTGCCAGCAGCGTAACAGGGAGGGTCTTTAATTCACCCCTCCACTTT. Residues: CASSVTGRVFNSPLHF.

This rearrangement joins TRBV7-8 to TRBJ2-1; 13 bases map to TRBD2. Germline trimming cut 6 bases from V and 3 bases from J; bases unmatched to any gene: 2. CDR3 length equals 15 residues. The germline V gene encodes CDR1 SGHVS and CDR2 FQNEAQ. The CDR3 spells CASRLAGGGYNEQFF. The CDR3 DNA is TGTGCCAGCAGACTAGCGGGAGGGGGCTACAATGAGCAGTTCTTC.

This chain connects TRBV7-9 to TRBJ1-1; 8 bases agree with TRBD1. Germline trimming cut 5 bases from V and 11 bases from J; bases unmatched to any gene: 7. CDR1 is SEHNR, CDR2 FQNEAQ, per germline (reference sequence). The length of the CDR3 is 12 residues. CDR3 coding DNA: TGTGCCAGCAGCCTCGGACAGGGTGTTGCTTTCTTT. Translating it yields CASSLGQGVAFF.

J is TRBJ1-1 and V is TRBV10-3, with a weak D call TRBD1 (5 bases). Germline V gene data show CDR1 as ENHRY and CDR2 as SYGVKD. Trimming took 6 bases from V and 4 from J, leaving 18 bases between them. CDR3 length equals 15 residues. The CDR3, as DNA: TGTGCCATCAGAGCAGGGTTAGTGTCTGGCACTGAAGCTTTCTTT. This gives the protein CAIRAGLVSGTEAFF.

This sequence joins TRBV19 and TRBJ1-3; D might be TRBD1 (6 bases). V was shortened by 3 bases and J by 0 bases, with 9 bases between the two germline ends. The CDR3 contains 15 residues. From germline, CDR1 is LNHDA and CDR2 SQIVND (reference sequence). CDR3 residues: CASSMTGTSGNTIYF. DNA for the CDR3: TGTGCCAGTAGTATGACAGGTACCTCTGGAAACACCATATATTTT.

V usage is TRBV11-2 and J usage is TRBJ2-3; D perhaps matches TRBD1 (6 bases). Germline V gene lookup returns CDR1 SGHAT and CDR2 FQNNGV. CDR3 length: 16 residues. V lost 1 base and J lost 0, with 11 bases in between. The CDR3 nucleotides are TGTGCCAGCAGCTTAGCCCCGACAGGTAGCACAGATACGCAGTATTTT. Its translation: CASSLAPTGSTDTQYF.

The chain combines TRBV19 with TRBJ2-5; 11 nucleotides agree with TRBD2. This CDR3 is 14 amino acids long. Germline V gene lookup returns CDR1 LNHDA and CDR2 SQIVND (reference sequence). J lost 4 bases, V lost 4 bases, and 2 bases had no gene match. The CDR3: CASSTGLAGETQYF. Written as DNA, the CDR3 is TGTGCCAGTAGTACCGGACTAGCGGGAGAGACCCAGTACTTC.

The chain is built from TRBV28 and TRBJ1-2, with TRBD1 identical over 8 bases. The trim removed 5 bases at V and 4 bases at J, leaving 6 bases unmatched. The CDR3 is 14 amino acids. Germline lookup yields CDR1 MDHEN and CDR2 SYDVKM. This chain's CDR3 is CASSEETGGYGYTF. Here the CDR3 DNA reads TGTGCCAGCAGTGAAGAAACAGGGGGCTATGGCTACACCTTC.

Only one count was recorded for this clone. In DNA, the CDR3 is TGTGCCAGCAGTTTTGAGGACTTAAACACCGGGGAGCTGTTTTTT. It yields the protein CASSFEDLNTGELFF. The chain joins TRBV6-6 to TRBJ2-2; possibly TRBD2 for D (5 bases). Germline V CDR1 and CDR2: MNHNY, SVGAGI (reference sequence). Trimming took 4 bases from V and 2 from J, leaving 11 bases between them. This CDR3 comprises 15 residues.

The CDR3 loop is CASRPSGDRTYEQYF. The CDR3, as DNA: TGTGCCAGCAGACCTTCTGGGGACAGGACCTACGAGCAGTACTTC. V is TRBV6-6 and J is TRBJ2-7; 8 bases map to TRBD1. The CDR3 contains 15 residues. The germline V gene has CDR1 MNHNY and CDR2 SVGAGI (reference sequence). J gave up 2 bases and V 6 bases, and 9 bases lay outside the gene matches.

The CDR3 sequence: CASSVAGLAYEQYF. The CDR3 nucleotides read TGTGCCAGCAGTGTCGCGGGCTTAGCCTACGAGCAGTACTTC. This chain joins TRBV28 and TRBJ2-7; the D gene is possibly TRBD2 (5 bases). This CDR3 comprises 14 residues. V gave up 5 bases and J gave up 2 bases, with 13 bases separating them. Germline V lookup: CDR1 MDHEN, CDR2 SYDVKM.

The J gene is TRBJ1-3, the V gene TRBV9; 8 bases agree with TRBD1. The CDR3 is made up of 18 amino acids. Germline V lookup: CDR1 SGDLS, CDR2 YYNGEE. After removal of 0 bases from V and 2 bases from J, the junction contained 10 bases not matched to a gene. CDR3 DNA sequence: TGTGCCAGCAGCGTAGCGGCTCAGGGACAGGTAGCTGGAAACACCATATATTTT. Its translation: CASSVAAQGQVAGNTIYF.